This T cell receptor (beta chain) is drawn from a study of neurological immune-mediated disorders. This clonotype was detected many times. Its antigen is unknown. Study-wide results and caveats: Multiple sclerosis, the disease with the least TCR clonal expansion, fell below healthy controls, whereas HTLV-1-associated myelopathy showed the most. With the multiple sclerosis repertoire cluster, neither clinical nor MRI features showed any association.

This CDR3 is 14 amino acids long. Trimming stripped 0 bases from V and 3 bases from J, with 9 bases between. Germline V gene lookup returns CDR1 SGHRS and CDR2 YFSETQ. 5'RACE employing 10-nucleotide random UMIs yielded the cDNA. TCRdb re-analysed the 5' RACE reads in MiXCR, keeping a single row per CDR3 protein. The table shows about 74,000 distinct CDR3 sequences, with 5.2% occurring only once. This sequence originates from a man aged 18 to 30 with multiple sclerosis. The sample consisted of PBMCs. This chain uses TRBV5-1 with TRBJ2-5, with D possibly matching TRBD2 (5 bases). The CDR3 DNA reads TGCGCCAGCAGCTTGGATACCGGGGAAGAGACCCAGTACTTC. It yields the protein CASSLDTGEETQYF.